This entry concerns a single T cell receptor (beta chain). Antigen: not known. This sample was taken from a study of T cells expressing NK-cell markers. Background on the study: According to the study, TCR beta repertoires originated from sorted CD3+CD56+NKG2C+, CD3+CD56+NKG2C- and CD3+CD56-NKG2C+ T cells.

Study-level findings and limits: A few donors' CD3+CD56-NKG2C+ cells were dominated by the same clonotypes.

It was by 5'RACE template switching with UMIs that TCR beta cDNA was made. For each CDR3 protein, TCRdb gives one entry from its re-call of the 5' RACE reads, without DNA. Here the sample table reports 350,000 to 450,000 distinct CDR3 sequences. The CDR3 totals 15 residues. Germline V gene sequence: CDR1 SGHVS, CDR2 FQNEAQ. The TCR comes from a man aged 18 to 69 in good health. The chain uses TRBV7-8 and TRBJ2-5; TCRdb indicates TRBD1, and absent DNA this call remains unverified. The specimen sequenced was blood T cells: a sorted CD56 or NKG2C T cell subset, CD4+ or CD8+ T cells, or bulk PBMC T cells (not recorded which). This chain's CDR3 is CASSLKSGGDKTQYF.